Here is one T cell receptor beta chain with its context. There is no known antigen for this receptor. Within one base of it there is no much larger clone, and no base qualities were kept. These data come from a study of T cells in localized non-small cell lung cancer (dated by TCRdb to about 2020). About the investigation overall: The study analyzed T cell repertoires of 200 to 250 early-stage NSCLC patients, comparing tumors and uninvolved tumor-adjacent lungs. The cohort comprised approximately 240 treatment-naïve NSCLC patients with resected, localized lung tumors. NSCLC patients had a mean age of around 61 years, and around 130 were male and about a hundred female.

At diagnosis, peripheral blood, uninvolved tumor-adjacent lung and tumor were collected and stored as a combination of fresh-frozen and FFPE material. For TCR repertoire profiling, blood samples were analyzed as peripheral blood mononuclear cells. The CDR3 numbers 14 residues from cysteine through phenylalanine. CDR3 DNA only is kept here, 42 bases in frame from base 1. Unmatched junction bases come to 5, with V trimmed by 2 bases and J by 7 bases. From the germline V gene, CDR1 is SGHDT and CDR2 is YYEEEE. TCR beta CDR3 regions were sequenced from DNA using the immunoSEQ Assay. Regarding the original processing steps: T cell density was computed as TCR beta template counts normalized to usable DNA estimated by amplifying housekeeping genes. Richness was estimated with the preseqR package, extrapolating to 400,000 templates for PBMC samples and 120,000 templates for tissue samples. Clonality was defined as one minus Pielou's evenness. To identify tissue-enriched TCRs, differential abundance testing was run on productive amino-acid clonotypes with a minimum total count of 5 and an alpha of 0.1. The Jaccard Index and the Morisita Overlap Index were used to quantify repertoire overlap between compartments. GLIPH clustered TCR beta CDR3s with public tetramer-defined viral CDR3s; viral motifs required at least three viral sequences plus V-gene enrichment. Held by TCRdb, this immuneACCESS table contains in-frame sequences only and omits some clones. Under half of the omission traces to an unresolved V gene where checked; the cause of the rest is unknown. The V and J calls and clone size were taken over from that table, and D and trimming were inferred from the DNA. This sample lists approximately 65,000 clones; about four fifths were detected once. The ten most abundant clones make up 4.7% of the sample.

General study outcomes and caveats: A median of around 50 of the top 100 tumor clones turned up in the paired uninvolved adjacent lung, and under 30 of those clones also ranked among the top 100 of that same adjacent lung. Uninvolved tumor-adjacent lung showed the highest T cell clonality, higher than tumor, which suggests more focused antigenic responses in the adjacent lung. Higher T cell density in blood was associated with longer overall survival, whereas higher clonality in adjacent lung was associated with shorter survival. Multi-region tumor sequencing was not performed, so intratumor heterogeneity could not be excluded. Because the study design was exploratory, TCR variables were selected using unadjusted p-values without false-discovery rate correction.

The chain joins TRBV5-6 to TRBJ1-4; 7 middle bases align to TRBD1. The source of this sequence is a man aged 35 to 69 with stage II lung adenocarcinoma. Source: PBMCs, taken before any cancer treatment. The DNA is TGTGCCAGCAGCTTCGACAGGGCTGGTGAAAAACTGTTTTTT. The resulting protein is CASSFDRAGEKLFF.